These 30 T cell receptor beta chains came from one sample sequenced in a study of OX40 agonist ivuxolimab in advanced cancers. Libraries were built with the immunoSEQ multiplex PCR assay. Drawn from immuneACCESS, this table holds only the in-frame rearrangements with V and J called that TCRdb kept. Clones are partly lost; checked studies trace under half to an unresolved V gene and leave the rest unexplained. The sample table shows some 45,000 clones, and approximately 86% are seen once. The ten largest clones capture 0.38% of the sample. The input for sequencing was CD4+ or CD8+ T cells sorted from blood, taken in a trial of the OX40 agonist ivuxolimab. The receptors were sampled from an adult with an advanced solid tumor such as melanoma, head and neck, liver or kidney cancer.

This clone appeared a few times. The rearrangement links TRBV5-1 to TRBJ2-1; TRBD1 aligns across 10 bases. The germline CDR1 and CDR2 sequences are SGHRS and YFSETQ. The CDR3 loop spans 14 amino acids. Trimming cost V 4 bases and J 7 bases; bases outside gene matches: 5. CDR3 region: CASSTDRGQNEQFF. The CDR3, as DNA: TGCGCCAGCAGCACCGACAGGGGGCAAAATGAGCAGTTCTTC.

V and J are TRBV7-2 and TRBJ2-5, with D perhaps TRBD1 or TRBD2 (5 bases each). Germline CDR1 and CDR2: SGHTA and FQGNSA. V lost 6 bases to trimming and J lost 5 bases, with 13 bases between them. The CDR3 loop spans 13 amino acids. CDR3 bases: TGTGCCAGCAGGCAACTAGGGGTGGAGACCCAGTACTTC. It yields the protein CASRQLGVETQYF.

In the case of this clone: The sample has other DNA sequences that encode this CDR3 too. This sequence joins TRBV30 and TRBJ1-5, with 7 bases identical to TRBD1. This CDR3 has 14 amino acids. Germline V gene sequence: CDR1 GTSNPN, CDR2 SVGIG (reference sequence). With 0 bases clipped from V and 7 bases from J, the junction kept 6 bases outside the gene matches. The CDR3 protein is CAWSVPSRGQPQHF. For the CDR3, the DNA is TGTGCCTGGAGTGTACCGAGCAGGGGGCAGCCCCAGCATTTT.

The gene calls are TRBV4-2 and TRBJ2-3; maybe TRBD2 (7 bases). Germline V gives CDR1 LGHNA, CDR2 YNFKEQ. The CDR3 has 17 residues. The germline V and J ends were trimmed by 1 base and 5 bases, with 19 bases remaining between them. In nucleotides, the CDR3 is TGTGCCAGCAGCCAAGTAAGGTGGGGGGGGCCGGTAGATACGCAGTATTTT. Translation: CASSQVRWGGPVDTQYF.

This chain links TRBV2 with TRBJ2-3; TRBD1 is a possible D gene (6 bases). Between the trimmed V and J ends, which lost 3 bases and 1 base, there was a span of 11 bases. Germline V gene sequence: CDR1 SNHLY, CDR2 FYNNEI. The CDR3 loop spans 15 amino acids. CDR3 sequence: CASSDRGTRTDTQYF. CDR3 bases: TGTGCCAGCAGTGACAGGGGAACCCGCACAGATACGCAGTATTTT.

The CDR3 loop reads CASSLAPGQFYGYTF. CDR3 in DNA: TGCGCCAGCAGCTTGGCCCCCGGACAGTTCTATGGCTACACCTTC. The chain recombines TRBV5-1 with TRBJ1-2; a possible D gene is TRBD1 (6 bases). The V and J ends lost 0 bases and 4 bases respectively, with 13 bases between them. Germline values: CDR1 SGHRS, CDR2 YFSETQ. The CDR3 runs 15 residues.

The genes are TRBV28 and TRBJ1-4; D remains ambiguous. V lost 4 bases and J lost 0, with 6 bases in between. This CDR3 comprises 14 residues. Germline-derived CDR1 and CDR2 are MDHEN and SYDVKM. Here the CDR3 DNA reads TGTGCCAGCAGTTGGGAGGCAACTAATGAAAAACTGTTTTTT. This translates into CASSWEATNEKLFF.

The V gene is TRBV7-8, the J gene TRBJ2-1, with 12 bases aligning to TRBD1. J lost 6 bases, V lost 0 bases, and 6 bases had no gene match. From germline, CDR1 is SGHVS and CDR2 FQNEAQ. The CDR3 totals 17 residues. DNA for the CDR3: TGTGCCAGCAGCTTAGCTCCGGGACAGGGGGCTAGCAATGAGCAGTTCTTC. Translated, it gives CASSLAPGQGASNEQFF.

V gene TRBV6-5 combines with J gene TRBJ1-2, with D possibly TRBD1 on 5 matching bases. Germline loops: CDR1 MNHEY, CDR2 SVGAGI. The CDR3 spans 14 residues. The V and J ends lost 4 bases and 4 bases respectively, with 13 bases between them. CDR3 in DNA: TGTGCCAGCAGTTGGAGGGGCCAGTCCTATGGCTACACCTTC. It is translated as CASSWRGQSYGYTF.

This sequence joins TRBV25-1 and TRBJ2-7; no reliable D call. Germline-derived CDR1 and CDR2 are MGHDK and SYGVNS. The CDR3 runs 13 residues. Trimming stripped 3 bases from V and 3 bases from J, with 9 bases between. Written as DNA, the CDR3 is TGTGCCAGCAGTGAGACCGGTGGCTACGAGCAGTACTTC. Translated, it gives CASSETGGYEQYF.

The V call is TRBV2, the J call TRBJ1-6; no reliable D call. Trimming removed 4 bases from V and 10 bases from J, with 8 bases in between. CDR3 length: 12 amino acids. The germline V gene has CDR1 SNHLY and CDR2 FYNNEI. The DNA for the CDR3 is TGTGCCAGCAGTGTAGCCTCCTCACCCCTCCACTTT. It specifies CASSVASSPLHF.

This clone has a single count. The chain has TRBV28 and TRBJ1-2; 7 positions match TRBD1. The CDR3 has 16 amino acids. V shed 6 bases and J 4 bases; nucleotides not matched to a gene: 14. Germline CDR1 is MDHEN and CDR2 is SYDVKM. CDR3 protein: CASSFPAGGVGYGYTF. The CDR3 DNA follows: TGTGCCAGCAGCTTCCCCGCAGGGGGGGTCGGCTATGGCTACACCTTC.

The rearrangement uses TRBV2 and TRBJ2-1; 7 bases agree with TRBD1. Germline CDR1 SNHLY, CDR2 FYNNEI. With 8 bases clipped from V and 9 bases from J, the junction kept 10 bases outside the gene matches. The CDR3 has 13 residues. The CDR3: CASRAYRDSEQFF. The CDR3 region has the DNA TGTGCCAGCCGGGCCTACCGGGACAGTGAGCAGTTCTTC.

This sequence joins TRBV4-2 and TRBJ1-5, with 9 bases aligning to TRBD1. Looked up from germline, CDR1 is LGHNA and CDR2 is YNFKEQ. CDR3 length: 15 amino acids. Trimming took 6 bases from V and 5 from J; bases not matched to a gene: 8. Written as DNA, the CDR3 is TGTGCCAGCAGAGAGACAGGGGGATCATATCAGCCCCAGCATTTT. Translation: CASRETGGSYQPQHF.

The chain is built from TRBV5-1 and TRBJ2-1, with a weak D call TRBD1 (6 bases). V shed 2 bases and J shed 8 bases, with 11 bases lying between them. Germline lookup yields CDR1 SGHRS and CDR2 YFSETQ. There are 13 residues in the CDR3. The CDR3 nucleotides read TGCGCCAGCAGCTTCGACAGGACTTATGAGCAGTTCTTC. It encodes CASSFDRTYEQFF.

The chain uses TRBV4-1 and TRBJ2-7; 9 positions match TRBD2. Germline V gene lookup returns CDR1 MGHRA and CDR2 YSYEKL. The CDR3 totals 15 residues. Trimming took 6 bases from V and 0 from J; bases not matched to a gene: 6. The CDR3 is CASRSRTSDSYEQYF. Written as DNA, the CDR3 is TGCGCCAGCAGATCAAGGACTAGCGACTCCTACGAGCAGTACTTC.

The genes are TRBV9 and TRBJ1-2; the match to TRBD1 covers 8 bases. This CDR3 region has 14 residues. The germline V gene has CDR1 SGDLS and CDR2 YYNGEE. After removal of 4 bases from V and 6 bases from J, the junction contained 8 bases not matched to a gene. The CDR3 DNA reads TGTGCCAGCAGCCCCCACCCCAGGGGGCATGGCTACACCTTC. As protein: CASSPHPRGHGYTF.

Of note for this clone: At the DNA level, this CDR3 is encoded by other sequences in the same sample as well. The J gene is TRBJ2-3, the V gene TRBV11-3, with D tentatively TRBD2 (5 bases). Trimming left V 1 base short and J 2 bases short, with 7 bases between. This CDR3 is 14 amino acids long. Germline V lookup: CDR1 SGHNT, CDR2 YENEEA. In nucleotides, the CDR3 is TGTGCCAGCAGCTTAGGAGGGCTCACAGATACGCAGTATTTT. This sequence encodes CASSLGGLTDTQYF.

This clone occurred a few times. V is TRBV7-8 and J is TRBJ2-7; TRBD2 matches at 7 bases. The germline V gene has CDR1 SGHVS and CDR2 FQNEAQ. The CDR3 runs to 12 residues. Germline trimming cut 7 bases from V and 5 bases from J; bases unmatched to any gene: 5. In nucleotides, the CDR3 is TGTGCCAGCAAGGGCGGGAGTAACGAGCAGTACTTC. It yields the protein CASKGGSNEQYF. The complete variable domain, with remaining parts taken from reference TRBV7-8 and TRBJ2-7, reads GAGVSQSPRYKVAKRGQDVALRCDPISGHVSLFWYQQALGQGPEFLTYFQNEAQLDKSGLPSDRFFAERPEGSVSTLKIQRTQQEDSAVYLCASKGGSNEQYFGPGTRLTVT.

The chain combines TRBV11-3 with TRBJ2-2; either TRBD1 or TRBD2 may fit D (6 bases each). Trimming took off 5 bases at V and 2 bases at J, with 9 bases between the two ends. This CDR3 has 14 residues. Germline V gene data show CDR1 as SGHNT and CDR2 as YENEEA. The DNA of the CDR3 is TGTGCCAGCAGCGCGGGACATAACACCGGGGAGCTGTTTTTT. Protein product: CASSAGHNTGELFF. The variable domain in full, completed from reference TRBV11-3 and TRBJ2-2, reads EAGVVQSPRYKIIEKKQPVAFWCNPISGHNTLYWYLQNLGQGPELLIRYENEEAVDDSQLPKDRFSAERLKGVDSTLKIQPAELGDSAVYLCASSAGHNTGELFFGEGSRLTVL.

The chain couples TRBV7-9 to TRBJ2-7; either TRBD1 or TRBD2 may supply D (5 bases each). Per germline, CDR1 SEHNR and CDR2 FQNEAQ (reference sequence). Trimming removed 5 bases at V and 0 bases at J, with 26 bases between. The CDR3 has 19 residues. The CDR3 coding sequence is TGTGCCAGCAGCGCATATGGGACGGGCCCCCAGGTCAGCTCCTACGAGCAGTACTTC. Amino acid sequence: CASSAYGTGPQVSSYEQYF.

The CDR3 DNA sequence: TGCGCCAGCAGCTTGGGCGGGACAGGGTCATACGAGCAGTACTTC. Protein product: CASSLGGTGSYEQYF. The J gene is TRBJ2-7, the V gene TRBV5-1; 9 bases fit TRBD1. The CDR3 has 15 amino acids. The germline V gene has CDR1 SGHRS and CDR2 YFSETQ. The junction had 5 bases not matched to a gene; V was cut back by 0 bases and J by 4 bases.

CDR3 nucleotides: TGCGCCAGCAGCAAAGACAGGGGAAACTACGAGCAGTACTTC. It codes for CASSKDRGNYEQYF. The rearrangement uses TRBV5-1 and TRBJ2-7; 8 bases map to TRBD1. The ends lost 4 bases at V and 3 bases at J; junction bases unmatched: 6. Germline lookup yields CDR1 SGHRS and CDR2 YFSETQ. There are 14 residues in the CDR3.

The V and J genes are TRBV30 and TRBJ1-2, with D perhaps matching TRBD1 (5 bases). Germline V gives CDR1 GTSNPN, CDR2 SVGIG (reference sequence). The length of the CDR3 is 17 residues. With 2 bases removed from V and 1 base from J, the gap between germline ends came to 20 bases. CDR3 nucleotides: TGTGCCTGGAGTCCAGATGCCGGGGGGTGGGGTAACTATGGCTACACCTTC. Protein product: CAWSPDAGGWGNYGYTF.

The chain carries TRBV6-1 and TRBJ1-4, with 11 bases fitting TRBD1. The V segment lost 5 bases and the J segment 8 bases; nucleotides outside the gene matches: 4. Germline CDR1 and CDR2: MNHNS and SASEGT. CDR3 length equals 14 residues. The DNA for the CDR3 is TGTGCCAGCAGTTGGGACAGGGGGGGCGAAAAACTGTTTTTT. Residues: CASSWDRGGEKLFF.

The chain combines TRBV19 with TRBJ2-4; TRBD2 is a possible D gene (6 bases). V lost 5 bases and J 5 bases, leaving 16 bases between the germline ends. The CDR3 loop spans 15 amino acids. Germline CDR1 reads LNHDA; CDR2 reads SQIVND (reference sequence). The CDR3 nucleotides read TGTGCCAGTAGTCTCACCGGGACTGGTCAAAACATTCAGTACTTC. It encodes CASSLTGTGQNIQYF. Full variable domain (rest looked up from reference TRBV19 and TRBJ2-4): DGGITQSPKYLFRKEGQNVTLSCEQNLNHDAMYWYRQDPGQGLRLIYYSQIVNDFQKGDIAEGYSVSREKKESFPLTVTSAQKNPTAFYLCASSLTGTGQNIQYFGAGTRLSVL.

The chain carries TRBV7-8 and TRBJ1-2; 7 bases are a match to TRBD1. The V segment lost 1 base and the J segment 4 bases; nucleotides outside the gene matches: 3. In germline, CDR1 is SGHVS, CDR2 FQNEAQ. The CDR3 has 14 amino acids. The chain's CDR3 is CASSLDGTVYGYTF. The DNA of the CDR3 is TGTGCCAGCAGCTTAGACGGGACAGTCTATGGCTACACCTTC.

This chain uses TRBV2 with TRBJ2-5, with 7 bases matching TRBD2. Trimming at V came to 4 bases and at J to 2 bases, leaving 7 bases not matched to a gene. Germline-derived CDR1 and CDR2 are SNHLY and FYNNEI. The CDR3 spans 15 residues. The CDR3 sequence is CASSAQGDYQETQYF. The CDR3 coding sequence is TGTGCCAGCAGTGCACAAGGGGACTATCAAGAGACCCAGTACTTC.

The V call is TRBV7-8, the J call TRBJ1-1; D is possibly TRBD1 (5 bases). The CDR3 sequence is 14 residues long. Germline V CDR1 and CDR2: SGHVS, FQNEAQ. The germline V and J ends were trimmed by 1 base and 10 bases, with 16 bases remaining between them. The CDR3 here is CASSLDWGGSGAFF. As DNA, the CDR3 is TGTGCCAGCAGCTTAGACTGGGGGGGGAGTGGAGCTTTCTTT.

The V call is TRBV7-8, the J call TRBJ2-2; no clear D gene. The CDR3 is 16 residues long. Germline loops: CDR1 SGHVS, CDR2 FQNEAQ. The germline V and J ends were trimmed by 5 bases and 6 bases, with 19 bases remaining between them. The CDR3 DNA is TGTGCCAGCAGCCGGACCATCGACCATTTCTCCGGGGAGCTGTTTTTT. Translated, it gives CASSRTIDHFSGELFF. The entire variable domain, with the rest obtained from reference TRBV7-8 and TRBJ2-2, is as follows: GAGVSQSPRYKVAKRGQDVALRCDPISGHVSLFWYQQALGQGPEFLTYFQNEAQLDKSGLPSDRFFAERPEGSVSTLKIQRTQQEDSAVYLCASSRTIDHFSGELFFGEGSRLTVL.